The 23 T cell receptor beta chains below come from one sample, sequenced in a study of sequential checkpoint blockade in melanoma. Sequencing was performed with immunoSEQ multiplex PCR; in TCRdb, only in-frame clones are kept and a portion is missing. The sample has about 2,400 clones; 14% to 15% are singletons. As for treatment: randomized to nivolumab then ipilimumab (arm A) or the reverse (arm B). The sample consisted of tumor tissue (inferred from file names), taken from a patient given nivolumab and ipilimumab in sequence. These receptors were obtained from a human donor with melanoma.

The J gene is TRBJ2-3, the V gene TRBV11-3; perhaps TRBD2 as D (7 bases). The CDR3 loop spans 15 amino acids. V dropped 1 base and J dropped 5 bases, with 13 bases sitting between them. Germline V lookup: CDR1 SGHNT, CDR2 YENEEA. The CDR3 protein is CASSLVGGAEDTQYF. CDR3 in DNA: TGTGCCAGCAGCTTAGTGGGGGGGGCAGAAGATACGCAGTATTTT.

V gene TRBV5-1 combines with J gene TRBJ2-1, with D perhaps matching TRBD1 (6 bases). The CDR3 runs to 15 residues. Germline V gene sequence: CDR1 SGHRS, CDR2 YFSETQ. The V and J ends lost 9 bases and 0 bases respectively, with 16 bases between them. The chain's CDR3 is CATRTEPNSYNEQFF. In DNA form, the CDR3 reads TGCGCCACCAGGACAGAGCCTAACTCCTACAATGAGCAGTTCTTC.

This clone showed up many times. The chain uses TRBV11-3 and TRBJ2-1, with 7 bases that match TRBD1. From germline, CDR1 is SGHNT and CDR2 YENEEA. Unmatched junction bases numbered 2, after V lost 1 base and J lost 5 bases. The CDR3 has 14 residues. This CDR3 reads CASSLGGGHNEQFF. In nucleotides, the CDR3 is TGTGCCAGCAGCTTAGGAGGGGGCCACAATGAGCAGTTCTTC.

The V and J genes are TRBV19 and TRBJ1-2, with D hard to call. CDR3 length equals 13 residues. Germline values: CDR1 LNHDA, CDR2 SQIVND (reference sequence). Trimming removed 0 bases from V and 8 bases from J, with 10 bases in between. This chain's CDR3 is CASSIDREWGYTF. The CDR3 region has the DNA TGTGCCAGTAGTATAGATCGGGAGTGGGGCTACACCTTC.

This clone was seen more than once but under ten times. This sequence joins TRBV6-8 and TRBJ1-5; no clear D gene. CDR1 and CDR2 from the germline V gene are MNHGY and SAAAGT. V lost 6 bases to trimming and J lost 0 bases, with 9 bases between them. The CDR3 runs 14 residues. CDR3 amino acids: CASRASVSNQPQHF. Written as DNA, the CDR3 is TGTGCCAGCAGAGCGAGCGTTAGCAATCAGCCCCAGCATTTT.

The chain uses TRBV6-8 and TRBJ2-7; 8 bases map to TRBD2. CDR3 length: 14 amino acids. Germline loops: CDR1 MNHGY, CDR2 SAAAGT. The J segment lost 0 bases and the V segment lost 5 bases, leaving 3 bases of the junction unmatched. The CDR3 DNA is TGTGCCAGCAGTCATAGCGGGACCTCCTACGAGCAGTACTTC. Protein: CASSHSGTSYEQYF.

This clone has a handful of counts. The chain links TRBV9 to TRBJ2-1, with D possibly TRBD2 on 5 matching bases. This CDR3 has 13 residues. V was shortened by 7 bases and J by 6 bases, with 14 bases between the two germline ends. CDR1 SGDLS and CDR2 YYNGEE come from the germline V gene. CDR3 DNA: TGTGCCAGCGGAACAGAGGGTATCAATGAGCAGTTCTTC. Translating gives CASGTEGINEQFF.

This clone is deemed medium-sized. The chain joins TRBV9 to TRBJ2-2, with 8 bases identical to TRBD1. The CDR3 spans 17 residues. Trimming at V came to 3 bases and at J to 8 bases, leaving 15 bases not matched to a gene. Per the germline V gene, CDR1 is SGDLS and CDR2 is YYNGEE. The CDR3 reads CASSAYGQGPTRGELFF. The CDR3 nucleotides read TGTGCCAGCAGCGCCTACGGACAGGGTCCTACCAGAGGGGAGCTGTTTTTT.

This clone was observed a handful of times. This chain links TRBV5-1 with TRBJ2-1; 10 bases fit TRBD1. The junction had 9 bases not matched to a gene; V was cut back by 4 bases and J by 8 bases. Germline V gene sequence: CDR1 SGHRS, CDR2 YFSETQ. The CDR3 loop spans 15 amino acids. The CDR3 nucleotides read TGCGCCAGCAGCCTCATTGGACAGGGGGTATATGAGCAGTTCTTC. Amino acid sequence: CASSLIGQGVYEQFF.

This clone is medium-sized. The chain joins TRBV11-3 to TRBJ2-1; 7 bases map to TRBD1. The junction had 7 bases not matched to a gene; V was cut back by 4 bases and J by 1 base. The germline V gene has CDR1 SGHNT and CDR2 YENEEA. The CDR3 consists of 16 residues. This chain's CDR3 is CASSSGQERSYNEQFF. In nucleotides, the CDR3 is TGTGCCAGCAGCTCCGGACAGGAACGGTCCTACAATGAGCAGTTCTTC.

This chain uses TRBV14 with TRBJ2-3, with TRBD2 as a possible D gene (6 bases). The CDR3 runs to 14 residues. Germline CDR1 is SGHDN and CDR2 is FVKESK. Trimming removed 1 base at V and 6 bases at J, with 11 bases between. In DNA, the CDR3 is TGTGCCAGCAGCCAAGCGGGAGACTGGGATACGCAGTATTTT. Its translation is CASSQAGDWDTQYF.

This clone was seen a few times. The DNA for the CDR3 is TGTGCCAGCAGCGTGGGGGACAGGGGGCGCAATGAGCAGTTCTTC. It encodes CASSVGDRGRNEQFF. This chain joins TRBV9 and TRBJ2-1; 12 bases map to TRBD1. Trimming at V came to 2 bases and at J to 6 bases, leaving 3 bases not matched to a gene. CDR3 size: 15 residues. CDR1 and CDR2 (germline): SGDLS, YYNGEE. The variable domain in full, completed from reference TRBV9 and TRBJ2-1, reads DSGVTQTPKHLITATGQRVTLRCSPRSGDLSVYWYQQSLDQGLQFLIQYYNGEERAKGNILERFSAQQFPDLHSELNLSSLELGDSALYFCASSVGDRGRNEQFFGPGTRLTVL.

This clone occurred once. This chain uses TRBV5-1 with TRBJ1-1; weak D call: TRBD1 (6 bases). CDR3 length equals 16 residues. V gave up 0 bases and J gave up 0 bases, with 12 bases separating them. Per the germline V gene, CDR1 is SGHRS and CDR2 is YFSETQ. The CDR3 DNA follows: TGCGCCAGCAGCTTGGAGGCTACAGGGCTGAACACTGAAGCTTTCTTT. This sequence encodes CASSLEATGLNTEAFF.

This clone was observed a handful of times. The chain recombines TRBV6-8 with TRBJ2-3; D perhaps matches TRBD1 (7 bases). This CDR3 contains 14 residues. Germline CDR1 MNHGY, CDR2 SAAAGT. Trimming removed 5 bases at V and 3 bases at J, with 12 bases between. CDR3 coding DNA: TGTGCCAGCAGTGGAGGGGGCCCTACAGATACGCAGTATTTT. Its translation is CASSGGGPTDTQYF.

This chain connects TRBV5-1 to TRBJ2-3; 13 positions agree with TRBD2. V shed 4 bases, J shed 3 bases, and the junction held 2 bases outside the gene matches. The CDR3 is 15 amino acids. Germline-derived CDR1 and CDR2 are SGHRS and YFSETQ. The CDR3 DNA follows: TGCGCCAGCAGCCTGGGACTAGCGGGGACAGATACGCAGTATTTT. It encodes CASSLGLAGTDTQYF.

This clone was counted many times. The J gene is TRBJ2-5, the V gene TRBV11-3; 9 bases are a match to TRBD2. With 6 bases clipped from V and 4 bases from J, the junction kept 6 bases outside the gene matches. Germline CDR1 reads SGHNT; CDR2 reads YENEEA. The CDR3 contains 14 residues. DNA of the CDR3: TGTGCCAGCAGGGCGGGAGGGGTCTCAGAGACCCAGTACTTC. It codes for CASRAGGVSETQYF.

Ten or more counts support this clone. The chain couples TRBV9 to TRBJ2-5; 7 nucleotides agree with TRBD2. Germline V gene lookup returns CDR1 SGDLS and CDR2 YYNGEE. The CDR3 is made up of 15 amino acids. With V trimmed by 4 bases and J by 5 bases, 11 bases remained unmatched. As DNA, the CDR3 is TGTGCCAGCAGCCCCTACCCGACTAGCTTGGAGACCCAGTACTTC. Protein sequence: CASSPYPTSLETQYF.

In this sample, this clone turned up once. The chain carries TRBV5-1 and TRBJ2-3; 8 bases are a match to TRBD1. From germline, CDR1 is SGHRS and CDR2 YFSETQ. V trimming: 4 bases; J trimming: 3 bases; junction bases outside the gene matches: 4. This CDR3 is built from 14 residues. CDR3 sequence reads: CASSPGQGTDTQYF. CDR3 coding DNA: TGCGCCAGCAGCCCAGGACAGGGAACAGATACGCAGTATTTT.

This sequence joins TRBV29-1 and TRBJ2-2; a weak D match, TRBD1 (6 bases). Germline V CDR1 and CDR2: SQVTM, ANQGSEA. Trimming pared 1 base from V and 4 bases from J, leaving 10 bases between. The CDR3 consists of 14 residues. CDR3 sequence: CSVEGGQTTGELFF. The CDR3 DNA sequence: TGCAGCGTTGAAGGGGGGCAGACCACCGGGGAGCTGTTTTTT.

The rearrangement links TRBV29-1 to TRBJ2-2, with D possibly TRBD1 on 6 matching bases. Deletions cut 3 bases from V and 5 bases from J, with 16 bases between. This CDR3 spans 15 amino acids. CDR1 is SQVTM, CDR2 ANQGSEA, per germline. The CDR3 reads CSVEGQGYGTGELFF. DNA for the CDR3: TGCAGCGTTGAGGGGCAGGGGTATGGAACCGGGGAGCTGTTTTTT.

This clone was counted a few times. The chain has TRBV9 and TRBJ2-7; D is ambiguous. V was clipped by 0 bases and J by 5 bases, with 12 bases between them. The germline V gene has CDR1 SGDLS and CDR2 YYNGEE. The length of the CDR3 is 14 residues. CDR3 coding DNA: TGTGCCAGCAGCGTAGACTCCCGCCGCCACGAGCAGTACTTC. This translates into CASSVDSRRHEQYF. Variable domain in full (rest from reference TRBV9 and TRBJ2-7): DSGVTQTPKHLITATGQRVTLRCSPRSGDLSVYWYQQSLDQGLQFLIQYYNGEERAKGNILERFSAQQFPDLHSELNLSSLELGDSALYFCASSVDSRRHEQYFGPGTRLTVT.

This sequence joins TRBV12-5 and TRBJ2-7; 7 bases align to TRBD1. Per germline, CDR1 LGHNT and CDR2 FRNRAP. This CDR3 region has 13 residues. V trimming: 1 base; J trimming: 5 bases; junction bases outside the gene matches: 2. Here the CDR3 reads CASGLGQGDEQYF. The CDR3, as DNA: TGTGCTAGTGGTTTGGGACAGGGAGACGAGCAGTACTTC. Supplemented by reference TRBV12-5 and TRBJ2-7, the full variable domain reads DARVTQTPRHKVTEMGQEVTMRCQPILGHNTVFWYRQTMMQGLELLAYFRNRAPLDDSGMPKDRFSAEMPDATLATLKIQPSEPRDSAVYFCASGLGQGDEQYFGPGTRLTVT.

The gene calls are TRBV29-1 and TRBJ1-2; 8 bases map to TRBD1. The CDR3 is made up of 12 amino acids. With 7 bases clipped from V and 7 bases from J, the junction kept 8 bases outside the gene matches. From germline, CDR1 is SQVTM and CDR2 ANQGSEA. As DNA, the CDR3 is TGCAGCGCCGAATCAGGGGGCGGTGGCTACACCTTC. Translated: CSAESGGGGYTF. The full variable domain, rest sourced from reference TRBV29-1 and TRBJ1-2, is SAVISQKPSRDICQRGTSLTIQCQVDSQVTMMFWYRQQPGQSLTLIATANQGSEATYESGFVIDKFPISRPNLTFSTLTVSNMSPEDSSIYLCSAESGGGGYTFGSGTRLTVV.